This T cell receptor (beta chain) was sequenced in a study of T cells in localized non-small cell lung cancer. Study results and caveats: Adjacent lung held a median roughly 56 of the top 100 tumor clones. Compared with tumor, uninvolved adjacent lung displayed greater T cell clonality, ranking highest overall.

The germline V and J ends were trimmed by 1 base and 7 bases, with 13 bases remaining between them. From germline, CDR1 is SEHNR and CDR2 FQNEAQ (reference sequence). The CDR3 totals 14 residues. Some clones are missing from TCRdb's copy, which holds only in-frame ones; the method was immunoSEQ multiplex PCR. Here the sample spans roughly 32,000 clones, around 90% being singletons. Comment on this clone: Its antigen is undetermined.

This receptor was identified in a woman aged 40 to 75 with stage III lung adenocarcinoma. The chain employs TRBV7-9 and TRBJ1-1; D may be TRBD1 (5 bases). Sequenced material: peripheral blood mononuclear cells, taken before any cancer treatment. The CDR3: CASSLGAGTGEAFF. For the CDR3, the DNA is TGTGCCAGCAGCTTAGGGGCAGGGACGGGTGAAGCTTTCTTT.